What follows are 4 T cell receptor beta chains derived from one specimen sequenced in a study of blood T cell repertoires in COVID-19. The method was immunoSEQ multiplex PCR; TCRdb's version includes in-frame clones alone and lacks a portion of them. This sample has 200,000 to 250,000 clones, with around 87% found just once. Sequences were obtained from peripheral blood. Receptors were obtained from a man between 60 and 70 years old with acute or convalescent COVID-19.

The gene calls are TRBV10-3 and TRBJ2-1, with TRBD2 as a possible D gene (5 bases). Trimming stripped 4 bases from V and 5 bases from J, with 9 bases between. CDR1 is ENHRY, CDR2 SYGVKD, per germline. The CDR3 is made up of 13 amino acids. The CDR3 DNA reads TGTGCCATCAGTGCAGAGAGGGACAATGAGCAGTTCTTC. This sequence encodes CAISAERDNEQFF.

The chain employs TRBV23-1 and TRBJ2-7; 7 positions agree with TRBD1. TRBV23-1 is treated as an ORF (open reading frame) with a function not yet certain. There are 15 residues in the CDR3. The V gene end was trimmed by 2 bases and the J gene end by 5 bases; junction bases not matched to a gene: 9. The CDR3 DNA reads as TGCGCCAGCAGTCAACCCAAGACAGGGAGAAACGAGCAGTACTTC. It is translated as CASSQPKTGRNEQYF.

This sequence joins TRBV6-6 and TRBJ2-3; 7 bases fit TRBD1. Germline CDR1 reads MNHNY; CDR2 reads SVGAGI (reference sequence). The length of the CDR3 is 16 residues. The junction had 11 bases not matched to a gene; V was cut back by 6 bases and J by 2 bases. CDR3: CASRRYRGQTTDTQYF. The CDR3 DNA sequence: TGTGCCAGCAGGAGATACAGGGGCCAAACCACAGATACGCAGTATTTT.

V is TRBV7-9 and J is TRBJ2-7, with 7 bases identical to TRBD1. CDR3 length: 16 residues. The trim removed 2 bases at V and 1 base at J, leaving 8 bases unmatched. CDR1 and CDR2 from the germline V gene are SEHNR and FQNEAQ (reference sequence). CDR3 nucleotides: TGTGCCAGCAGCTTACAGGGGGAAGTTGATTCCTACGAGCAGTACTTC. Amino acid sequence: CASSLQGEVDSYEQYF. The whole variable domain, remainder taken from reference TRBV7-9 and TRBJ2-7, is DTGVSQNPRHKITKRGQNVTFRCDPISEHNRLYWYRQTLGQGPEFLTYFQNEAQLEKSRLLSDRFSAERPKGSFSTLEIQRTEQGDSAMYLCASSLQGEVDSYEQYFGPGTRLTVT.